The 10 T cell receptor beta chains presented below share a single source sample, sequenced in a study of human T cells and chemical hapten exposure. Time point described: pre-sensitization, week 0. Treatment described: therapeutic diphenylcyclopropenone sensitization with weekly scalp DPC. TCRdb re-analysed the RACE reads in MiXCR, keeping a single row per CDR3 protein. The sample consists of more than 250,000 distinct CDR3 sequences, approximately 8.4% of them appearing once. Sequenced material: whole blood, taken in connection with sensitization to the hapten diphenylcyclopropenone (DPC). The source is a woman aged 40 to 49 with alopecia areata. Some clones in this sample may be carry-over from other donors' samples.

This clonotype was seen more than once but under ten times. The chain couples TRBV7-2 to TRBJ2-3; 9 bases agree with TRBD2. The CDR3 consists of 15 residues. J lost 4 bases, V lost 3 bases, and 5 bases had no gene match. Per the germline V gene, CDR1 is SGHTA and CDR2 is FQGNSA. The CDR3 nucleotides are TGTGCCAGCAGCTTTAGCGGGAGTAACGCAGATACGCAGTATTTT. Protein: CASSFSGSNADTQYF.

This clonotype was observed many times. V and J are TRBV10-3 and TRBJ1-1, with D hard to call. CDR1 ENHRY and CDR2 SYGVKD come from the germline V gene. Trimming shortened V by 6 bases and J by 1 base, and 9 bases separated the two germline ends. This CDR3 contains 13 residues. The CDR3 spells CAISPVPNTEAFF. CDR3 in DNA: TGTGCCATCAGCCCCGTCCCGAACACTGAAGCTTTCTTT.

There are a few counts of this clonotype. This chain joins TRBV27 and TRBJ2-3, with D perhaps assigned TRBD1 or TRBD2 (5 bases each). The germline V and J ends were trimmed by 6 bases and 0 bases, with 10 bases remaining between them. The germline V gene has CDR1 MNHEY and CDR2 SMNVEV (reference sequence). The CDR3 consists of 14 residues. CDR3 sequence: CASSFGDSTDTQYF. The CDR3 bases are TGTGCCAGCAGCTTTGGGGACAGCACAGATACGCAGTATTTT.

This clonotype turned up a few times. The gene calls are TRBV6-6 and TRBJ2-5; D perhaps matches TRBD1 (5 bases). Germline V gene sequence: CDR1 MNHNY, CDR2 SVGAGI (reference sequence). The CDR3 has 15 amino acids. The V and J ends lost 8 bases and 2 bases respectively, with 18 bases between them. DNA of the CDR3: TGTGCCAGCTTAGGGTCCCAGGGAACTCAAGAGACCCAGTACTTC. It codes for CASLGSQGTQETQYF.

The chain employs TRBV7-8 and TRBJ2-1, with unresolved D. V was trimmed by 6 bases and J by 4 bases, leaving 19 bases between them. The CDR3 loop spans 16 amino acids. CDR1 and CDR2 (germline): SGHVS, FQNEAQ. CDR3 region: CASRASPGRPYNEQFF. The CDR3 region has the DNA TGTGCCAGCAGAGCCTCCCCCGGACGACCGTACAATGAGCAGTTCTTC.

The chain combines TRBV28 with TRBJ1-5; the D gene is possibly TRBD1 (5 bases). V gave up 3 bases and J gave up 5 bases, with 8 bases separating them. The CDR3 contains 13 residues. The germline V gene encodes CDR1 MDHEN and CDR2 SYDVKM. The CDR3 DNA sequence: TGTGCCAGCAGTTTTGTGGGGGATCAGCCCCAGCATTTT. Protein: CASSFVGDQPQHF.

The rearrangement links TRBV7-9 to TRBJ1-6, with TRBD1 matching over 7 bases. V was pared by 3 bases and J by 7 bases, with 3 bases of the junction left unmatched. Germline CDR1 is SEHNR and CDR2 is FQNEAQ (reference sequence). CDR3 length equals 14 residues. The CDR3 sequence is CASSLGQTNSPLHF. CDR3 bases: TGTGCCAGCAGCTTGGGACAGACAAATTCACCCCTCCACTTT.

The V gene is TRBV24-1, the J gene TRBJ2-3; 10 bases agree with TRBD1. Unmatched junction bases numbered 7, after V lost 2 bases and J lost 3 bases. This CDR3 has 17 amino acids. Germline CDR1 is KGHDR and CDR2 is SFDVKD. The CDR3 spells CATSDWPGTGDTDTQYF. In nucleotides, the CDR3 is TGTGCCACCAGTGATTGGCCCGGGACAGGGGATACAGATACGCAGTATTTT.

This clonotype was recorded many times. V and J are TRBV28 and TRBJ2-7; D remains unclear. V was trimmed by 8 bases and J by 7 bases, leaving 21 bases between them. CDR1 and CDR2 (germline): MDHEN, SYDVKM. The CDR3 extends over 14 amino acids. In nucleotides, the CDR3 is TGTGCCAGCGGGCCGGGCGGATCCCTTAATGAGCAGTACTTC. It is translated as CASGPGGSLNEQYF.

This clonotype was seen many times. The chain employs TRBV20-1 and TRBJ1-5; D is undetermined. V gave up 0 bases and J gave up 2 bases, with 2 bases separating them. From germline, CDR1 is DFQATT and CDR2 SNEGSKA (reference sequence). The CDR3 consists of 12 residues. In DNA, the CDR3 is TGCAGTGCTAGAGATGGCAATCAGCCCCAGCATTTT. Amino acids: CSARDGNQPQHF.